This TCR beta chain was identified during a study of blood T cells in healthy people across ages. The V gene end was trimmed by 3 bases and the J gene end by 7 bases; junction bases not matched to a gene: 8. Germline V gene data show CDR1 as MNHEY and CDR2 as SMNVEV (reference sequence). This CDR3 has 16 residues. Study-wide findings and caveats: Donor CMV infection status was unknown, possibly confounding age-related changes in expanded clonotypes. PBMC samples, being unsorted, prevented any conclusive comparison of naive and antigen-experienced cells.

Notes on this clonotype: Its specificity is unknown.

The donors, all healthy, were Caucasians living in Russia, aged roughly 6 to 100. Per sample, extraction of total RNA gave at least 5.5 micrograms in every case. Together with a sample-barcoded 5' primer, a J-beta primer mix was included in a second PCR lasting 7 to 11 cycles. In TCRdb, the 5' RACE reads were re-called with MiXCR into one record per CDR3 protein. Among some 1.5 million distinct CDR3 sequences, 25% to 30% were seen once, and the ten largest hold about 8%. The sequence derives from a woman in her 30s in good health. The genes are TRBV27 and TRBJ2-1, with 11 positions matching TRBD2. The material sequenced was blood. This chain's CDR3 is CASSFGLAGGGNEQFF. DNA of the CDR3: TGTGCCAGCAGTTTCGGGCTAGCGGGAGGAGGAAATGAGCAGTTCTTC.